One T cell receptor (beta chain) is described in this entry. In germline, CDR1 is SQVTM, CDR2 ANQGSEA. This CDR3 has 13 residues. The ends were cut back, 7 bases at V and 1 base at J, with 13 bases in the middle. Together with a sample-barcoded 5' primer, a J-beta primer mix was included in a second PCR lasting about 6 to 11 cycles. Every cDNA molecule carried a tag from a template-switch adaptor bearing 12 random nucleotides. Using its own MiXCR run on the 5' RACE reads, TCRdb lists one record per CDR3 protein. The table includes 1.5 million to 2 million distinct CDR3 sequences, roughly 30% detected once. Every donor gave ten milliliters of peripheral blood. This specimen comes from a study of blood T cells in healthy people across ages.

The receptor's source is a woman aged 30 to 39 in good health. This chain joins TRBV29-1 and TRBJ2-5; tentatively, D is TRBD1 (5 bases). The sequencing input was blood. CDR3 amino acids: CSAKGPAQETQYF. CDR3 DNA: TGCAGCGCCAAGGGGCCGGCCCAAGAGACCCAGTACTTC.